This T cell receptor (beta chain) came from a study of cytomegalovirus exposure and HLA in healthy donors. All donors participated as healthy donors of bone marrow. Details on this clone: Its antigen is unidentified.

Overall study findings and caveats: The study assumed roughly uniform donor sequencing depth for presence/absence analyses.

It was with 60 Vbeta and 13 Jbeta primers that the PCR ran. TCRdb keeps only in-frame clones here, not all; method: immunoSEQ multiplex PCR. The data contain about 140,000 clones, less than 85% of them singletons. CDR3 size: 15 residues. Germline CDR1 and CDR2: SGHAT and FQDESV (reference sequence). V dropped 1 base and J dropped 3; count of bases not matched to a gene: 5. The chain carries TRBV11-1 and TRBJ1-2; 7 nucleotides align to TRBD1. The receptor comes from a man aged 40-49 years in good health and CMV-seronegative. Sequencing used PBMCs. The CDR3, as DNA: TGTGCCAGCAGCTTAGAAGGGGGCGCGTACTATGGCTACACCTTC. Translated, it gives CASSLEGGAYYGYTF.